The 13 T cell receptor beta chains below were found in one sample sequenced in a study of blood T cell repertoires in COVID-19. Repertoires were generated with immunoSEQ multiplex PCR, while TCRdb's copy carries only in-frame clones and drops some. The data show under 45,000 clones, with more than 75% seen just once and approximately 26% held by the top ten. The specimen sequenced was peripheral blood. The origin of the receptors is an elderly man with acute or convalescent COVID-19.

This chain connects TRBV5-1 to TRBJ1-1; D might be TRBD1 (6 bases). V gave up 7 bases and J gave up 6 bases, with 19 bases separating them. CDR3 size: 14 residues. The germline V gene encodes CDR1 SGHRS and CDR2 YFSETQ. CDR3 loop: CASADDRTPPEAFF. The DNA of the CDR3 is TGCGCCAGCGCCGATGACAGGACACCTCCTGAAGCTTTCTTT.

This clone occurred a few times. The rearrangement links TRBV3-1 (or the pseudogene TRBV3-2) to TRBJ1-2, with 7 nucleotides matching TRBD1. The germline gives CDR1 LGHDT, CDR2 YNNKEL (reference sequence). This CDR3 has 14 amino acids. The V and J ends lost 4 bases and 8 bases, in that order; junction bases with no gene match: 10. CDR3 nucleotides: TGTGCCAGCAGCCCCCAAAGAGGGGGCATGGGCTACACCTTC. Its translation: CASSPQRGGMGYTF.

The chain employs TRBV2 and TRBJ2-7; no firm D call. The V and J ends lost 4 bases and 2 bases respectively, with 6 bases between them. The CDR3 has 12 amino acids. Germline V gives CDR1 SNHLY, CDR2 FYNNEI. This chain's CDR3 is CASSGSTYEQYF. DNA of the CDR3: TGTGCCAGCAGTGGCAGTACCTACGAGCAGTACTTC.

V gene TRBV10-3 combines with J gene TRBJ2-1; no reliable D call. The germline V gene has CDR1 ENHRY and CDR2 SYGVKD. The CDR3 covers 13 residues. V lost 3 bases and J 8 bases, leaving 11 bases between the germline ends. This CDR3 reads CAISDNNNDEQFF. CDR3 DNA sequence: TGTGCCATCAGTGATAACAATAACGATGAGCAGTTCTTC.

The chain recombines TRBV19 with TRBJ1-1; the match to TRBD1 covers 7 bases. V lost 2 bases, J lost 6 bases, and 3 bases stayed unmatched. The CDR3 is 13 amino acids. Germline V gene lookup returns CDR1 LNHDA and CDR2 SQIVND (reference sequence). CDR3 sequence reads: CASSIMTGSEAFF. The CDR3 DNA reads TGTGCCAGTAGTATAATGACAGGGTCTGAAGCTTTCTTT.

This clone has a handful of counts. The V gene is TRBV6-5, the J gene TRBJ1-2; 11 nucleotides line up with TRBD1. This CDR3 has 14 amino acids. Germline values: CDR1 MNHEY, CDR2 SVGAGI. V lost 0 bases to trimming and J lost 7 bases; unmatched junction nucleotides: 1. The CDR3 DNA reads as TGTGCCAGCAGTTACTCGGGGACAGGGGGTGGCTACACCTTC. It encodes CASSYSGTGGGYTF.

CDR3 in amino acids: CSASLFDRGANEKLFF. DNA of the CDR3: TGCAGTGCTAGTCTCTTCGACAGGGGGGCTAATGAAAAACTGTTTTTT. The chain recombines TRBV20-1 with TRBJ1-4, with TRBD1 matching over 9 bases. Germline-derived CDR1 and CDR2 are DFQATT and SNEGSKA (reference sequence). The CDR3 has 16 amino acids. With V trimmed by 3 bases and J by 3 bases, 8 bases remained unmatched.

The chain couples TRBV5-4 to TRBJ2-7; 9 bases align to TRBD1. Trimming removed 4 bases from V and 6 bases from J; junction bases left unmatched: 8. The germline CDR1 and CDR2 sequences are SGHNT and YYREEE (reference sequence). The CDR3 runs to 14 residues. Here the CDR3 reads CASSPGQGRGEQYF. In DNA, the CDR3 is TGTGCCAGCAGCCCGGGACAGGGACGCGGCGAGCAGTACTTC.

The J gene is TRBJ2-4, the V gene TRBV6-6; perhaps TRBD2 as D (5 bases). The V gene's germline CDR1 is MNHNY and CDR2 SVGAGI (reference sequence). The CDR3 spans 14 residues. V lost 7 bases and J lost 3, with 13 bases in between. The chain's CDR3 is CASTGSAGKNIQYF. In DNA, the CDR3 is TGTGCCAGCACCGGATCGGCGGGCAAAAACATTCAGTACTTC.

The sample holds one count of this clone. The chain is built from TRBV28 and TRBJ1-4, with 7 bases fitting TRBD1. V shed 4 bases, J shed 6 bases, and the junction held 5 bases outside the gene matches. Germline loops: CDR1 MDHEN, CDR2 SYDVKM. The CDR3 spans 14 residues. CDR3 nucleotides: TGTGCCAGCAGTTCCGGGACAGATTATGAAAAACTGTTTTTT. Its protein is CASSSGTDYEKLFF. The full variable domain, in which reference TRBV28 and TRBJ1-4 provide the parts outside the CDR3, is DVKVTQSSRYLVKRTGEKVFLECVQDMDHENMFWYRQDPGLGLRLIYFSYDVKMKEKGDIPEGYSVSREKKERFSLILESASTNQTSMYLCASSSGTDYEKLFFGSGTQLSVL.

The rearrangement uses TRBV5-6 and TRBJ2-4; weak D call: TRBD1 (5 bases). V lost 0 bases, J lost 6 bases, and 10 bases lay in between. Germline assignment: CDR1 SGHDT and CDR2 YYEEEE. The CDR3 length is 14 residues. CDR3 bases: TGTGCCAGCAGCTTGGAGGGGATTAGAAACATTCAGTACTTC. Translating it yields CASSLEGIRNIQYF.

The chain is built from TRBV3-1 (or the pseudogene TRBV3-2) and TRBJ2-5; D is unclear. The V and J ends lost 0 bases and 1 base respectively, with 9 bases between them. This CDR3 comprises 15 residues. CDR1 and CDR2 (germline): LGHDT, YNNKEL (reference sequence). CDR3 nucleotide sequence: TGTGCCAGCAGCCAAGAGGGCGCGTTCCAAGAGACCCAGTACTTC. Protein sequence: CASSQEGAFQETQYF.

This clone was picked up a small number of times. Other DNA sequences in the sample encode the same CDR3. The V call is TRBV2, the J call TRBJ1-6, with a possible D match to TRBD1 (6 bases). CDR3 length: 12 residues. CDR1 is SNHLY, CDR2 FYNNEI, per germline. V was cut by 6 bases and J by 6 bases, with 6 bases left in between. CDR3: CASRDSNSPLHF. The DNA of the CDR3 is TGTGCCAGCAGGGACAGTAATTCACCCCTCCACTTT.